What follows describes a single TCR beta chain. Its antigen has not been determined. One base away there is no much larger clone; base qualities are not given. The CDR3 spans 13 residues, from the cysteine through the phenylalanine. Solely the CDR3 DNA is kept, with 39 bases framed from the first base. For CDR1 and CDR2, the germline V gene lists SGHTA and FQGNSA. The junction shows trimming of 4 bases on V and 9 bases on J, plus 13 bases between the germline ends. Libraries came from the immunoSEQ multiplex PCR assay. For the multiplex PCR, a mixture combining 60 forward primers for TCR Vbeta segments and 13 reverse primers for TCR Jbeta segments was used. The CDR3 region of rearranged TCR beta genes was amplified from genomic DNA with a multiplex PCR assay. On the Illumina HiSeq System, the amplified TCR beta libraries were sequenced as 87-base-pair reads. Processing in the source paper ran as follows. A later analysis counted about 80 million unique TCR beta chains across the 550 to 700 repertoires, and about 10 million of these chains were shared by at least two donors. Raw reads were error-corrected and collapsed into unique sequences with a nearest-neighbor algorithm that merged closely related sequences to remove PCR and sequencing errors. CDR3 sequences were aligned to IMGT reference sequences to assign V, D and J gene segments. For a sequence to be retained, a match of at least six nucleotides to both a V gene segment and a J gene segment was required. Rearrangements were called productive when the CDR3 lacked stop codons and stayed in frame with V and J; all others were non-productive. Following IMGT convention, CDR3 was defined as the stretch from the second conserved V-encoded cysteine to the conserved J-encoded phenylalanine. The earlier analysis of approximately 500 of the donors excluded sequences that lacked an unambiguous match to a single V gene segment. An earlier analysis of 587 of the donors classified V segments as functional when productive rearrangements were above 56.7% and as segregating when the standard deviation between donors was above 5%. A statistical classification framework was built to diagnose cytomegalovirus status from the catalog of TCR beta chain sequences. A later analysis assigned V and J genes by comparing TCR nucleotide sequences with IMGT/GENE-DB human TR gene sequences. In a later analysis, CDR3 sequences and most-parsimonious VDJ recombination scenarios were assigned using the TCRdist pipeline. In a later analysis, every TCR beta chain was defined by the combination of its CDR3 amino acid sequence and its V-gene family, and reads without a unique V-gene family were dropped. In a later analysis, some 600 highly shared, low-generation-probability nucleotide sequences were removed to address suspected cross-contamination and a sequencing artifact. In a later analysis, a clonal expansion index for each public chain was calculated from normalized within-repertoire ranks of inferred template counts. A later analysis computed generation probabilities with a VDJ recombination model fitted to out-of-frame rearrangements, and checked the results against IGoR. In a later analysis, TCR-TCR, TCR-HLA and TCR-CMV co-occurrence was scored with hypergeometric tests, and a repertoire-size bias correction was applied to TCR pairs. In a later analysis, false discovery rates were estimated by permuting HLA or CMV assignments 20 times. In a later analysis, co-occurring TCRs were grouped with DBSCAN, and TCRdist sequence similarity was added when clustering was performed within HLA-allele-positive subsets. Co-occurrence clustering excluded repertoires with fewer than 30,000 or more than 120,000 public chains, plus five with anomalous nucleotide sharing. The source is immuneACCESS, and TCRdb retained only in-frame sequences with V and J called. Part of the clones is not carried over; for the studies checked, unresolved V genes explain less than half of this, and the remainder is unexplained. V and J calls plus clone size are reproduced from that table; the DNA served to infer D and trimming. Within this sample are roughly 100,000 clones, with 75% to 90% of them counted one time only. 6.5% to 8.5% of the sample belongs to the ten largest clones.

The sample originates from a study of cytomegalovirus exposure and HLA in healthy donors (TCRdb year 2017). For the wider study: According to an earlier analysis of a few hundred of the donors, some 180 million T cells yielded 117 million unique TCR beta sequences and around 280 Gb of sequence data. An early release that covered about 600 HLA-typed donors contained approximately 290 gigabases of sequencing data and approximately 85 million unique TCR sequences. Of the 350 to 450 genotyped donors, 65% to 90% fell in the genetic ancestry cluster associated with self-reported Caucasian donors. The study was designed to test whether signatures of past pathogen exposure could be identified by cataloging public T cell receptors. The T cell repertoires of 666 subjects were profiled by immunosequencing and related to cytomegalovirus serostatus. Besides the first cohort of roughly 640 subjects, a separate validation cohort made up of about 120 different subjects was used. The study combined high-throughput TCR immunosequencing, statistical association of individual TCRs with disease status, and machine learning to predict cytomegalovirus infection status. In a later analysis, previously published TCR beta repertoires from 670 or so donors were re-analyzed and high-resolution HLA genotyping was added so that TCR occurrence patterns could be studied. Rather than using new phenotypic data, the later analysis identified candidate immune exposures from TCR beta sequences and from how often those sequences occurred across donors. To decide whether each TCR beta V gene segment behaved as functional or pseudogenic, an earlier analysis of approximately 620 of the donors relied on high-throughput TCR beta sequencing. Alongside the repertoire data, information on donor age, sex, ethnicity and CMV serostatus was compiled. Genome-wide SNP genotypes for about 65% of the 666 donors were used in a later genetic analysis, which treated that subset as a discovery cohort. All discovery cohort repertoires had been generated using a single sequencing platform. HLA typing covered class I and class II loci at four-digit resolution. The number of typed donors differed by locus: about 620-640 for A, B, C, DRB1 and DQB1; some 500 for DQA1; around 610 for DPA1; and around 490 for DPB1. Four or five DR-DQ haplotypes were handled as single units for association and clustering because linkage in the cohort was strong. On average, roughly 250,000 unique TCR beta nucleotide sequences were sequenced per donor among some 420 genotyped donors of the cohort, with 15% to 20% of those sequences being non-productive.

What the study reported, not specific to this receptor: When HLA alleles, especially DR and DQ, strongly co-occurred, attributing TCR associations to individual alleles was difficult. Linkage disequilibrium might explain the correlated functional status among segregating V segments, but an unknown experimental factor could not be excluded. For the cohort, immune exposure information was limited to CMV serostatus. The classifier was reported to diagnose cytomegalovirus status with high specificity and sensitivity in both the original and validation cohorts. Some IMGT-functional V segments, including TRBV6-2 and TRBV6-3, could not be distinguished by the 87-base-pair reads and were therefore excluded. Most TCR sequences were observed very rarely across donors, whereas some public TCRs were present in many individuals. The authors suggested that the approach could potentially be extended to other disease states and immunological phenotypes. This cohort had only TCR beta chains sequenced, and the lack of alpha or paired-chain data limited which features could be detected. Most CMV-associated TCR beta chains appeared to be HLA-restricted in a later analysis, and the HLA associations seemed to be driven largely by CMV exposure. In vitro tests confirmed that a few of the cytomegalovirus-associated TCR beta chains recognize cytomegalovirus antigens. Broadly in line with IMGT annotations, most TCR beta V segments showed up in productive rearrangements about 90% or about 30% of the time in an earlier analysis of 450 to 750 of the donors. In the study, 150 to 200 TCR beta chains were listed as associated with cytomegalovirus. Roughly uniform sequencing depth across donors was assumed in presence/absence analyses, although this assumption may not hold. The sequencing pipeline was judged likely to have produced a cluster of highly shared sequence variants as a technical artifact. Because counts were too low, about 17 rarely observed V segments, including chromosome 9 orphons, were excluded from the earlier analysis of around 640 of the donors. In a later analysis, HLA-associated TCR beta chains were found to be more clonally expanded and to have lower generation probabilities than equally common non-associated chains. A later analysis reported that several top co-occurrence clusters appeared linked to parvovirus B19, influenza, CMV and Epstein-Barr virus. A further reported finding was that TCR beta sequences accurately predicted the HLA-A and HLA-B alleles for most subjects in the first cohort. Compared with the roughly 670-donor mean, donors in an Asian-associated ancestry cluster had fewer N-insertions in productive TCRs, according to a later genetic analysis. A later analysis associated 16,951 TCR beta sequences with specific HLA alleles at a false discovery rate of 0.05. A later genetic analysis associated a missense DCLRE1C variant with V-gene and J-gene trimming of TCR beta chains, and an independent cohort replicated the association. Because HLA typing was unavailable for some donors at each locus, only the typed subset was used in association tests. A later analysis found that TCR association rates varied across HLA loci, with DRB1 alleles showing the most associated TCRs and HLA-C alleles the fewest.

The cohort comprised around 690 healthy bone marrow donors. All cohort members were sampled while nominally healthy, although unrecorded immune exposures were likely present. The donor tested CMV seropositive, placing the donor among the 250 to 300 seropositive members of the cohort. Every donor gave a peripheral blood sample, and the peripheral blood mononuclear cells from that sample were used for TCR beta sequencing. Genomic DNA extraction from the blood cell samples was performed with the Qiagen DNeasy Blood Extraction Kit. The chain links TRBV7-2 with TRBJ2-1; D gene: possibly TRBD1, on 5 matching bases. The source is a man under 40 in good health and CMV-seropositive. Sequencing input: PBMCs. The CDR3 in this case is CASSSQVLGEQFF. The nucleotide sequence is TGTGCCAGCAGCTCACAGGTCCTAGGTGAGCAGTTCTTC.